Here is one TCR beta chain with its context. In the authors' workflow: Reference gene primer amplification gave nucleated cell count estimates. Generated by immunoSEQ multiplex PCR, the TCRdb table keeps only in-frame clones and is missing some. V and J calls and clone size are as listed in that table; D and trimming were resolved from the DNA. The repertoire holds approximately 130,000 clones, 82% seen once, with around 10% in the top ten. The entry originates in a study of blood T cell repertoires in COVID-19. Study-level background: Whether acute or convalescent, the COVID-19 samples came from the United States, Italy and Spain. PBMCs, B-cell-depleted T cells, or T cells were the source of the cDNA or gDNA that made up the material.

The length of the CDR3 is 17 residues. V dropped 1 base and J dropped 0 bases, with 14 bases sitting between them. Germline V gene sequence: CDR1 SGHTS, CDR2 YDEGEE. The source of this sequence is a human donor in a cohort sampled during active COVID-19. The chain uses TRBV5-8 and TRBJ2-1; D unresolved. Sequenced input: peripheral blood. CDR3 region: CASSLSVTSSSYNEQFF. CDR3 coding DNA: TGTGCCAGCAGCTTGTCGGTTACTTCGAGCTCCTACAATGAGCAGTTCTTC.